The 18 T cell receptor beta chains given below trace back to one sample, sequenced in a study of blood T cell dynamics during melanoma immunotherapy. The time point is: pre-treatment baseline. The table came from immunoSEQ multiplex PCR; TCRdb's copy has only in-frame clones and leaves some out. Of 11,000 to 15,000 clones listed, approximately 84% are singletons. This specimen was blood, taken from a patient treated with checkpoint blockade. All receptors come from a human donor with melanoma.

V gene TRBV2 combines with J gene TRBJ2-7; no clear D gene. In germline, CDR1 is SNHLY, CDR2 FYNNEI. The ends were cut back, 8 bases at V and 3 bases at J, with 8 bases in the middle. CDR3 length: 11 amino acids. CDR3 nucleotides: TGTGCCAGCCTGCGAGGCTACGAGCAGTACGTC. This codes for CASLRGYEQYV.

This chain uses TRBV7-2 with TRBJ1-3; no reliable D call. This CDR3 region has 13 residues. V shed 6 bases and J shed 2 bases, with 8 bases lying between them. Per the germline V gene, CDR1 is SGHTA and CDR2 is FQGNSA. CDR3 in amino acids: CASSSSTGNTIYF. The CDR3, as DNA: TGTGCCAGCAGTAGCTCAACTGGAAACACCATATATTTT.

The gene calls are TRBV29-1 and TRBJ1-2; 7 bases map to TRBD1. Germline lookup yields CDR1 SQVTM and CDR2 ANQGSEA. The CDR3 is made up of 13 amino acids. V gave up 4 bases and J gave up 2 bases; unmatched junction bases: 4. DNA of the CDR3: TGCAGCGTTGCCCAGGGACAGAACTATGGCTACACCTTC. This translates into CSVAQGQNYGYTF.

Here the CDR3 reads CASSEHGTHTGELFF. CDR3 bases: TGTGCCAGCAGTGAACACGGAACCCACACCGGGGAGCTGTTTTTT. This chain uses TRBV6-1 with TRBJ2-2; D unclear. Germline lookup yields CDR1 MNHNS and CDR2 SASEGT. The CDR3 sequence is 15 residues long. Trimming shortened V by 2 bases and J by 3 bases, and 10 bases separated the two germline ends.

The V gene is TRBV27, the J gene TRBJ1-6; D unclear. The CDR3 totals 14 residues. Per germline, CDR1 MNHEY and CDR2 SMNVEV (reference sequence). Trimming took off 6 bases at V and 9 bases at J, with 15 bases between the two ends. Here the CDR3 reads CASSSPAEFSPLHF. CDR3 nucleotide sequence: TGTGCCAGCAGCTCCCCGGCCGAATTTTCACCCCTCCACTTT.

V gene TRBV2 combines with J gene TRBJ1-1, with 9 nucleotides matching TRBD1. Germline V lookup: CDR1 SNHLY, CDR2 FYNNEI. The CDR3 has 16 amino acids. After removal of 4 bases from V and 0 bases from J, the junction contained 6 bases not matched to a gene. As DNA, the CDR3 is TGTGCCAGCAGTGTAGGACAGGGGAAAATGAACACTGAAGCTTTCTTT. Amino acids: CASSVGQGKMNTEAFF.

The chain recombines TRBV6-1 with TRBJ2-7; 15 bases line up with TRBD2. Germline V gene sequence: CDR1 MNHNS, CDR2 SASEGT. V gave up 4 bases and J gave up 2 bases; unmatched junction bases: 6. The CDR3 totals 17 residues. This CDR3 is CASSAEGLAGGPYEQYF. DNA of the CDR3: TGTGCCAGCAGTGCGGAGGGACTAGCGGGGGGCCCCTACGAGCAGTACTTC.

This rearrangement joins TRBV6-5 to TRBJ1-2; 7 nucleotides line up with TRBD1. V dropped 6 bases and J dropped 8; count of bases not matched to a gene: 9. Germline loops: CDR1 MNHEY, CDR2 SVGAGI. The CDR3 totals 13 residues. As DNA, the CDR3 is TGTGCCAGCAGCCAGGCCCGACAGGGAGGCTACACCTTC. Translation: CASSQARQGGYTF.

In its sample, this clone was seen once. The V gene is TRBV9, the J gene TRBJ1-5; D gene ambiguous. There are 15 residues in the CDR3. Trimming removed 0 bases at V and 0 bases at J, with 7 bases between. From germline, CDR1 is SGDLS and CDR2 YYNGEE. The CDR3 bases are TGTGCCAGCAGCGTAGCAGGCGATAGCAATCAGCCCCAGCATTTT. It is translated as CASSVAGDSNQPQHF.

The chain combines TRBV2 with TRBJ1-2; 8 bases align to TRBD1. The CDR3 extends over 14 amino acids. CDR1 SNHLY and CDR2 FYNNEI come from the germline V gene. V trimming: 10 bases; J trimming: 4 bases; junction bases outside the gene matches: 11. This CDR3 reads CANSRGQGVYGYTF. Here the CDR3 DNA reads TGTGCCAACAGCAGAGGACAGGGTGTCTATGGCTACACCTTC.

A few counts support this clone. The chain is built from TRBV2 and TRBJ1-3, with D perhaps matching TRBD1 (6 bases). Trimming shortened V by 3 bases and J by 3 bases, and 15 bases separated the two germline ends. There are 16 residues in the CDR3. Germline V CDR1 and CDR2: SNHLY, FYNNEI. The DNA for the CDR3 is TGTGCCAGCAGTGAGCCGGGGAGGGGGAGTGGAAACACCATATATTTT. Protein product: CASSEPGRGSGNTIYF.

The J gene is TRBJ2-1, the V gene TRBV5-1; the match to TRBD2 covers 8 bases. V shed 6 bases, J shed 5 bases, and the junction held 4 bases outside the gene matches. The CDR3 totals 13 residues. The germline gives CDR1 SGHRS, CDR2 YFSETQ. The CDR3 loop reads CASKRGPNNEQFF. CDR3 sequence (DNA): TGCGCCAGCAAGCGGGGGCCCAACAATGAGCAGTTCTTC.

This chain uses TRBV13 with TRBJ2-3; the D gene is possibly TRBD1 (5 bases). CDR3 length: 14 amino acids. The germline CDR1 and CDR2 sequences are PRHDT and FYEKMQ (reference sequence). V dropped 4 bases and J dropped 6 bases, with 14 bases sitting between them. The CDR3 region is CASSSQGERDTQYF. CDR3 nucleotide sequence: TGTGCCAGCAGCTCGCAGGGCGAAAGGGATACGCAGTATTTT.

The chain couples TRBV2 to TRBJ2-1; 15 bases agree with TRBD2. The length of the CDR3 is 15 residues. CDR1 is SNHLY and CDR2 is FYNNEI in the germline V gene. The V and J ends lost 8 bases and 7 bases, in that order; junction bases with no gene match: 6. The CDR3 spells CASSRTSGGANEQFF. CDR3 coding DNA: TGTGCCAGCTCCCGGACTAGCGGGGGGGCGAATGAGCAGTTCTTC.

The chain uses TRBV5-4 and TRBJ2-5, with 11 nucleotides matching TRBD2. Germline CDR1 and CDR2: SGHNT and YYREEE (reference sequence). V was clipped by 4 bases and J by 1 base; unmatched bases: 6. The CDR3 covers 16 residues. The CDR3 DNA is TGTGCCAGCAGCACCTTAGCGGGGGGGCGCCAAGAGACCCAGTACTTC. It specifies CASSTLAGGRQETQYF.

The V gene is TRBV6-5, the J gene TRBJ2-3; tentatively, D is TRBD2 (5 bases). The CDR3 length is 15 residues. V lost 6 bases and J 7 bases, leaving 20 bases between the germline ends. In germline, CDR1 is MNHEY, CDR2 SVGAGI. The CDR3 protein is CASSLVLGSGNTQYF. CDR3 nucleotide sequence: TGTGCCAGCAGCCTCGTCCTAGGGAGCGGAAATACGCAGTATTTT.

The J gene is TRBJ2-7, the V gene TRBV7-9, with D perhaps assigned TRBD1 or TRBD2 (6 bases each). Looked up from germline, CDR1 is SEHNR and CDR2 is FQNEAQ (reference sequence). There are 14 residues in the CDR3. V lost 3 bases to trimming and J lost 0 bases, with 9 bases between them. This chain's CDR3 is CASSLGGHSYEQYF. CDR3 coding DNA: TGTGCCAGCAGCTTGGGGGGCCACTCCTACGAGCAGTACTTC.

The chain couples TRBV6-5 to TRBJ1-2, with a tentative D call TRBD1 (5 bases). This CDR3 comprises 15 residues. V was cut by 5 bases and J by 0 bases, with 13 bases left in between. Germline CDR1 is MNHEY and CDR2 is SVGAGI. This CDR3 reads CASSQALGPNYGYTF. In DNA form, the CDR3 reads TGTGCCAGCAGTCAGGCGTTGGGACCTAACTATGGCTACACCTTC.